Reported below is one T cell receptor (beta chain). Its cognate antigen is unknown. With a much larger clone just one base away, this may be a read error. This sample stems from a study of blood T cells in healthy people across ages. Overall study results and limits: Without sorted subsets, naive and antigen-experienced compartments could not be conclusively compared.

CDR3 length equals 12 residues. A sample-barcoded 5' primer and a J-beta primer mix were used in a second PCR of about 7 to 12 cycles. TCRdb re-called the 5' RACE reads with MiXCR, one entry per CDR3 protein. The sample has around 790,000 distinct CDR3 sequences; 44% are singletons. This TCR came from a man in his 60s in good health. The chain links TRBV12-3 or TRBV12-4 to TRBJ2-1; perhaps TRBD2 as D (7 bases). Sequencing was done on a sample of blood. The CDR3 sequence: CDSTLGGVGQFF. CDR3 bases: TGTGACAGCACCTTAGGGGGGGTCGGGCAGTTCTTC.